Presented here are 2 T cell receptor beta chains from one specimen sequenced in a study of T cells after yellow fever vaccination. TCRdb reprocessed the 5' RACE reads via MiXCR and lists one record per CDR3 protein. The sample holds 300,000 to 400,000 distinct CDR3 sequences, 3% to 4.5% seen once. The starting material was PBMCs, obtained 5 days after the yellow fever booster vaccination. These TCRs come from a man younger than 35 who received the YFV17D yellow fever vaccine.

This chain uses TRBV11-2 with TRBJ1-4; no clear D. This CDR3 is 14 amino acids long. CDR1 is SGHAT and CDR2 is FQNNGV in the germline V gene. V lost 5 bases, J lost 4 bases, and 11 bases lay in between. CDR3 DNA sequence: TGTGCCAGCAGCCCATCTCGGGTTAATGAAAAACTGTTTTTT. It encodes CASSPSRVNEKLFF. The whole variable domain, remainder taken from reference TRBV11-2 and TRBJ1-4, is EAGVAQSPRYKIIEKRQSVAFWCNPISGHATLYWYQQILGQGPKLLIQFQNNGVVDDSQLPKDRFSAERLKGVDSTLKIQPAKLEDSAVYLCASSPSRVNEKLFFGSGTQLSVL.

This clonotype was found many times. The DNA for the CDR3 is TGCGCCAGCAGCTTGCAGGGGGAGTACAATGAGCAGTTCTTC. Amino acid sequence: CASSLQGEYNEQFF. The J gene is TRBJ2-1, the V gene TRBV5-1, with 7 bases identical to TRBD1. V dropped 1 base and J dropped 4; count of bases not matched to a gene: 2. The CDR3 covers 14 residues. CDR1 is SGHRS and CDR2 is YFSETQ in the germline V gene.